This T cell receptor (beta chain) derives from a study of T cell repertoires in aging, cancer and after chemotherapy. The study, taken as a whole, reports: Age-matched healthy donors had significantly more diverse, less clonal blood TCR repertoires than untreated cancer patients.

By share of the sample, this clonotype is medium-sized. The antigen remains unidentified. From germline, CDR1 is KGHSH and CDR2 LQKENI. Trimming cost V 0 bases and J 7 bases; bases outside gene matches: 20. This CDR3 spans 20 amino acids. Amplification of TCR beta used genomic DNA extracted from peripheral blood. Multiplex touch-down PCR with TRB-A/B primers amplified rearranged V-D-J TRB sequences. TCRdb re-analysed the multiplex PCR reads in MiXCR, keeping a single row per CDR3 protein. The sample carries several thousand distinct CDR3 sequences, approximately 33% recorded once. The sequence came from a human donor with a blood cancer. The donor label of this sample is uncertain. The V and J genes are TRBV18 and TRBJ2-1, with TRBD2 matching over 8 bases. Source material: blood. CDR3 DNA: TGTGCCAGCTCACCACCCCAAGGACTAGCCCTGATGAGTAGATATAATGAGCAGTTCTTC. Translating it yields CASSPPQGLALMSRYNEQFF.